This entry features one T cell receptor beta chain sequence. Its antigen remains unknown. The sample belongs to a study of T cell repertoires in aging, cancer and after chemotherapy. Overall study findings and caveats: Hematological cancer patients had lymphoid organ infiltration that may impair thymic emigration or T cell expansion. In cancer patients, declining TCR diversity with age involved lost richness and lost evenness. Compared with age-matched healthy donors, untreated hematological or solid cancer patients showed higher blood TCR clonality. The repertoire data cannot show anything about immunological memory following chemotherapy.

TRB rearrangements spanning V, D and J were amplified using mixed TRB-A/B primers. TCRdb reanalysed the multiplex PCR reads using MiXCR and keeps one entry per CDR3 protein. The repertoire includes about 4,600 distinct CDR3 sequences, around 20% of them detected once, and around 15% sits in the top ten. CDR3 size: 13 residues. Trimming shortened V by 6 bases and J by 2 bases, and 11 bases separated the two germline ends. Per the germline V gene, CDR1 is DFQATT and CDR2 is SNEGSKA (reference sequence). Peripheral blood genomic DNA, not sorted cells or RNA, was the template. This chain joins TRBV20-1 and TRBJ1-3, with D hard to call. Input material: blood. This clonotype originated in a human donor with a blood cancer. The CDR3 bases are TGCAGTGCCACGACCGGGGCTGGAAACACCATATATTTT. Translated, it gives CSATTGAGNTIYF.